The 6 T cell receptor beta chains listed next were all sequenced from one sample in a study of T cells in Graves' hyperthyroidism and ophthalmopathy. The investigators amplified TCR beta CDR3 regions from RNA transcripts. The TCR CDR3 first-round RT-PCR relied on the HTBI primer set. Each CDR3 protein gets one entry after TCRdb re-called the multiplex PCR reads with MiXCR. The data show about 350,000 distinct CDR3 sequences, roughly 20% seen once. Sequenced: blood. All receptors come from a woman in her 40s with Graves' ophthalmopathy.

This clonotype was detected ten times or more. The chain combines TRBV6-5 with TRBJ1-2; tentatively, D is TRBD1 (5 bases). Trimming took 2 bases from V and 0 from J, leaving 7 bases between them. Per the germline V gene, CDR1 is MNHEY and CDR2 is SVGAGI. CDR3 length: 14 residues. The chain's CDR3 is CASSYKGANYGYTF. The CDR3 nucleotides read TGTGCCAGCAGTTACAAAGGGGCTAACTATGGCTACACCTTC.

This clonotype has at least ten counts. The CDR3 DNA reads TGTGCCAGCAGCGAATCCGGGACGGAGGAAAAAGCTTTCTTT. Amino acid sequence: CASSESGTEEKAFF. The chain joins TRBV7-9 to TRBJ1-1; tentative D call: TRBD1 (5 bases). Germline V CDR1 and CDR2: SEHNR, FQNEAQ (reference sequence). V gave up 5 bases and J gave up 9 bases, with 19 bases separating them. CDR3 size: 14 residues.

This clonotype was observed many times. As DNA, the CDR3 is TGTGCCAGCAGCGCTTGGACGGTAAACACCGGGGAGCTGTTTTTT. It encodes CASSAWTVNTGELFF. This rearrangement joins TRBV7-2 to TRBJ2-2; D is unresolved. V lost 5 bases to trimming and J lost 2 bases, with 12 bases between them. The CDR3 has 15 amino acids. Germline V lookup: CDR1 SGHTA, CDR2 FQGNSA.

The gene calls are TRBV6-5 and TRBJ2-7; tentative D call: TRBD1 (5 bases). The length of the CDR3 is 16 residues. V lost 4 bases and J 2 bases, leaving 18 bases between the germline ends. Germline V CDR1 and CDR2: MNHEY, SVGAGI. CDR3 nucleotides: TGTGCCAGCAGTTTACGTGGGGCTATGTCGGCCTACGAGCAGTACTTC. Its protein is CASSLRGAMSAYEQYF.

Many counts were recorded for this clonotype. A junction boundary mismatches the germline segment, possibly from a read error. This chain connects TRBV27 to TRBJ1-1, with TRBD1 as a possible D gene (5 bases). The CDR3 extends over 17 amino acids. Germline CDR1 reads MNHEY; CDR2 reads SMNVEV (reference sequence). This chain's CDR3 is CASSLGGFWGVNTEVFF. The CDR3 nucleotides read TGTGCCAGCAGTTTAGGGGGGTTCTGGGGGGTAAACACTGAAGTTTTCTTT.

This clonotype was counted at least ten times. The rearrangement joins TRBV12-3 or TRBV12-4 to TRBJ2-5, with 7 bases identical to TRBD2. V shed 5 bases and J 2 bases; nucleotides not matched to a gene: 8. The CDR3 has 15 amino acids. This CDR3 is CASSPSGAVQETQYF. CDR3 in DNA: TGTGCCAGCAGTCCGAGCGGGGCAGTACAAGAGACCCAGTACTTC.